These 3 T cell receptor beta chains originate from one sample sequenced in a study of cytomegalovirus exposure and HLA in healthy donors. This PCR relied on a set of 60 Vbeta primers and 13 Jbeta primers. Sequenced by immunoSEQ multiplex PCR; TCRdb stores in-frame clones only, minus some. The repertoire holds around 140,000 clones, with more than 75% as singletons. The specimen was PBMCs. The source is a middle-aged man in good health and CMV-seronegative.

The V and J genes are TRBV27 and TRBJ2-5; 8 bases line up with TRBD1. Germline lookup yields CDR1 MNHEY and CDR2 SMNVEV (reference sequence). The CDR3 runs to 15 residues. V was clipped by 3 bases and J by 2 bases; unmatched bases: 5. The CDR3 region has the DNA TGTGCCAGCAGTTTTTGGGGACAGGCGCAAGAGACCCAGTACTTC. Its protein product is CASSFWGQAQETQYF.

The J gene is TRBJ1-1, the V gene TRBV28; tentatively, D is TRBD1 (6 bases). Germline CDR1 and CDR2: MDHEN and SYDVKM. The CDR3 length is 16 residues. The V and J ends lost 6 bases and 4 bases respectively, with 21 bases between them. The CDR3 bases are TGTGCCAGCAGCCCAACTACCCACAGGGTGGGCACTGAAGCTTTCTTT. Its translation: CASSPTTHRVGTEAFF.

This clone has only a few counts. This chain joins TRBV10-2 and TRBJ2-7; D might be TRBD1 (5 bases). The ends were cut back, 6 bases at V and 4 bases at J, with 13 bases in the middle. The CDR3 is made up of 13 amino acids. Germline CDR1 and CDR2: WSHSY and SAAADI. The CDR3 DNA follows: TGCGCCAGCAGAAATACCCAGGGTTACGAGCAGTACTTC. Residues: CASRNTQGYEQYF.